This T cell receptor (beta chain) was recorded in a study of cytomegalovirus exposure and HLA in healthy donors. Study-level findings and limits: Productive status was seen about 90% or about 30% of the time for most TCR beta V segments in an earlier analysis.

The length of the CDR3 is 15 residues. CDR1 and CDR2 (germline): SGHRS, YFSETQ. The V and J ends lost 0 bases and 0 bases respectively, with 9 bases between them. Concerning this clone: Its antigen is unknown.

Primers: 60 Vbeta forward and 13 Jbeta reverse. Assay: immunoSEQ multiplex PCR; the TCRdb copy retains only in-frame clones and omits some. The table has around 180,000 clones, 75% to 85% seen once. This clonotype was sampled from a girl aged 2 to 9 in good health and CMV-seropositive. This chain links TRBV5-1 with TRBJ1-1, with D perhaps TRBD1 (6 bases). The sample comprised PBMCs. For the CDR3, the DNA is TGCGCCAGCAGCTTGGAGGGGGTAGTGAACACTGAAGCTTTCTTT. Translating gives CASSLEGVVNTEAFF.